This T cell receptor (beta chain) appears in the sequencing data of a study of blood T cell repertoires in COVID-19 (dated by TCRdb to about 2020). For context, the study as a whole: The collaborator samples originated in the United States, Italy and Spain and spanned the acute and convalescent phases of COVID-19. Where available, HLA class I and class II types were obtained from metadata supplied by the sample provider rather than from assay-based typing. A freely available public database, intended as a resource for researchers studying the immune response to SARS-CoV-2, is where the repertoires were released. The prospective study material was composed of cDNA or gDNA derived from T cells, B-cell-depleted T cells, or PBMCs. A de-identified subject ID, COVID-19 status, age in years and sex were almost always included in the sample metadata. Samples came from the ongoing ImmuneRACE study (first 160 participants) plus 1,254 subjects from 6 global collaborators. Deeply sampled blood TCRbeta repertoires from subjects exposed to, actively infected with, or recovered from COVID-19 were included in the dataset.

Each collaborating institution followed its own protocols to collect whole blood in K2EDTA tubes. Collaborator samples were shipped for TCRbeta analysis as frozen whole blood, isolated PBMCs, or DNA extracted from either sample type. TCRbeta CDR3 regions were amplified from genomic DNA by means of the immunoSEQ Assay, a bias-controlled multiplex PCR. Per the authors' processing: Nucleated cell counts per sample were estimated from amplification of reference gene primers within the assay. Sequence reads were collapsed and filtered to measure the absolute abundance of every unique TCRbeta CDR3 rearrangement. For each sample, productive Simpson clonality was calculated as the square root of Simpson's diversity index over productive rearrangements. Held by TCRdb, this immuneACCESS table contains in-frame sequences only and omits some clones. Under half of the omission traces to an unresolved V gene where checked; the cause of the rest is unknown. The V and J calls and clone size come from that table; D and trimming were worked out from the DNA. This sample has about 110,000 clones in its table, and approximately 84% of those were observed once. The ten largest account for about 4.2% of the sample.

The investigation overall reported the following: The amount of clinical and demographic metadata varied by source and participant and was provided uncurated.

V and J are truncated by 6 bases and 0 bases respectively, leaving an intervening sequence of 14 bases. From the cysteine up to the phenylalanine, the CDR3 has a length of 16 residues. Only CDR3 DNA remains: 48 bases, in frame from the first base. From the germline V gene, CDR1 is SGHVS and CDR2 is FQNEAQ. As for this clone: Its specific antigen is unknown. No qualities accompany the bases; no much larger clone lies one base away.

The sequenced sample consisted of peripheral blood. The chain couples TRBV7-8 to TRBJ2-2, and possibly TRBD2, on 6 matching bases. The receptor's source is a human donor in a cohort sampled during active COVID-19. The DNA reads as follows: TGTGCCAGCAGTCTTTCCGGGACTCCGAACACCGGGGAGCTGTTTTTT. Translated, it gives CASSLSGTPNTGELFF. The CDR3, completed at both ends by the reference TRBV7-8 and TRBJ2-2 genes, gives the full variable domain GAGVSQSPRYKVAKRGQDVALRCDPISGHVSLFWYQQALGQGPEFLTYFQNEAQLDKSGLPSDRFFAERPEGSVSTLKIQRTQQEDSAVYLCASSLSGTPNTGELFFGEGSRLTVL.